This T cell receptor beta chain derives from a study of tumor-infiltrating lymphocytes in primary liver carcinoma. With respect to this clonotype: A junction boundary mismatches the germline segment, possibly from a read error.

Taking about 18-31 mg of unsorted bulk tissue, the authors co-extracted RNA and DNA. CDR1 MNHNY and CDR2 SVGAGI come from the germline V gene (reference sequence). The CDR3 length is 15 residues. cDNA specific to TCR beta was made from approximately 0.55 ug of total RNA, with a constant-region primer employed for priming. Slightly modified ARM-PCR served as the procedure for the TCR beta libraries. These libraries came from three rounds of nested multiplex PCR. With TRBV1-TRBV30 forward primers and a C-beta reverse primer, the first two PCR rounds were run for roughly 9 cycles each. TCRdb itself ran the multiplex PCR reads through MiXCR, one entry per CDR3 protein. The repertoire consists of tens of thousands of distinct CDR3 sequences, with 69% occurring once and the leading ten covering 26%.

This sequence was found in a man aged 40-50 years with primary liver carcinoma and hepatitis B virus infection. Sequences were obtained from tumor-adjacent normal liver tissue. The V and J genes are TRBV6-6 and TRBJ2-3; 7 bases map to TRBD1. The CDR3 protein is CASNYTGQRADTQYF. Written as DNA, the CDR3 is TGTGCCAGCAATTACACGGGACAGAGGGCAGATACGCAGTATTTT.